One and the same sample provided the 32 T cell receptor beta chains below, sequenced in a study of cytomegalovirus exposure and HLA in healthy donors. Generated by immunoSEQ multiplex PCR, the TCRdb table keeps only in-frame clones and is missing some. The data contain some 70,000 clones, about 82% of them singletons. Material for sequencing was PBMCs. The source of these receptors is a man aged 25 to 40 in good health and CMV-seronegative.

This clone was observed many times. The CDR3 nucleotides are TGTGCCAGCAGCCGGACTAGCGGGGGCAATGAGCAGTTCTTC. Protein product: CASSRTSGGNEQFF. J is TRBJ2-1 and V is TRBV14; 13 bases align to TRBD2. From germline, CDR1 is SGHDN and CDR2 FVKESK. The junction had 0 bases not matched to a gene; V was cut back by 4 bases and J by 6 bases. The CDR3 consists of 14 residues.

The CDR3 here is CASSVAGTGKFYEQYF. The CDR3, as DNA: TGTGCCAGCAGCGTAGCTGGGACAGGGAAGTTCTACGAGCAGTACTTC. The chain has TRBV9 and TRBJ2-7; TRBD1 matches 9 bases. This CDR3 is 16 amino acids long. V lost 0 bases, J lost 3 bases, and 7 bases stayed unmatched. CDR1 SGDLS and CDR2 YYNGEE come from the germline V gene.

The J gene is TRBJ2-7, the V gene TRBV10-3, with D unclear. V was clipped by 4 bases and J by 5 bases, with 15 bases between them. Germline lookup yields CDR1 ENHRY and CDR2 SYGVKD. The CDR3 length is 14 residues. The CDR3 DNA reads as TGTGCCATCAGTGGTGGGCAATTGGCCCACGAGCAGTACTTC. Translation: CAISGGQLAHEQYF.

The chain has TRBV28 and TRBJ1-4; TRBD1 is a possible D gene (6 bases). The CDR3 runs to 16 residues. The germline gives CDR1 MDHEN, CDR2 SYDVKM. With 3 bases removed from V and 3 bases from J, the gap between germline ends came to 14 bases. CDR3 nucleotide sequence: TGTGCCAGCAGTTTCGGGGGGCAAATCTCTAATGAAAAACTGTTTTTT. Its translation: CASSFGGQISNEKLFF.

This CDR3 reads CASSQETGGANVLTF. Here the CDR3 DNA reads TGTGCCAGCAGCCAGGAGACAGGGGGGGCCAACGTCCTGACTTTC. The chain carries TRBV5-6 and TRBJ2-6; 7 bases are shared with TRBD1. This CDR3 has 15 amino acids. Trimming at V came to 4 bases and at J to 4 bases, leaving 5 bases not matched to a gene. Germline lookup yields CDR1 SGHDT and CDR2 YYEEEE.

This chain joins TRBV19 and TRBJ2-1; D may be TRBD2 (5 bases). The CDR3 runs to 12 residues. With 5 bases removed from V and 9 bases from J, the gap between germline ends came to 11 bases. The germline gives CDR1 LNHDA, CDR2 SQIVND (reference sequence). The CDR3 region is CASSPPGGEQFF. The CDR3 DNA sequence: TGTGCCAGTAGTCCCCCCGGAGGTGAGCAGTTCTTC.

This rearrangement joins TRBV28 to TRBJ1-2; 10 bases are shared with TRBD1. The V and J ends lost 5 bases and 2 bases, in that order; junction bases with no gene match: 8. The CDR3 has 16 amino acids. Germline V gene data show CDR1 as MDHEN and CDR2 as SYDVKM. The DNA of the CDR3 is TGTGCCAGCAGTGATGGACAGGGGGTATTCAACTATGGCTACACCTTC. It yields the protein CASSDGQGVFNYGYTF.

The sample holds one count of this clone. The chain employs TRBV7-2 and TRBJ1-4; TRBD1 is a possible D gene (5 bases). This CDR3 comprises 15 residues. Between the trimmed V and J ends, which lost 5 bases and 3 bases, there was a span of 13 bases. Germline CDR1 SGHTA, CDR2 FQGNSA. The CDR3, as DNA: TGTGCCAGCAGCCCATCACGGGGGTCTAATGAAAAACTGTTTTTT. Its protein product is CASSPSRGSNEKLFF.

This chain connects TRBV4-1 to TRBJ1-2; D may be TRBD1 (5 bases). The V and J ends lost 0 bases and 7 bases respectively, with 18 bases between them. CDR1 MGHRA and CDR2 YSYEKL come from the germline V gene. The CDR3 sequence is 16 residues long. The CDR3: CASSQDRAGWEGGYTF. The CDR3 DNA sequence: TGCGCCAGCAGCCAAGATCGGGCAGGGTGGGAGGGTGGCTACACCTTC.

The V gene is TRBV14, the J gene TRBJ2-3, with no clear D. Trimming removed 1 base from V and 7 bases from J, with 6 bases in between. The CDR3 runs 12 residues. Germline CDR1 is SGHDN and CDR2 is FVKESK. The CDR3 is CASSQAEHTQYF. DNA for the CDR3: TGTGCCAGCAGCCAAGCGGAGCATACGCAGTATTTT. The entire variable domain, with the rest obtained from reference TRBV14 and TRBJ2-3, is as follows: EAGVTQFPSHSVIEKGQTVTLRCDPISGHDNLYWYRRVMGKEIKFLLHFVKESKQDESGMPNNRFLAERTGGTYSTLKVQPAELEDSGVYFCASSQAEHTQYFGPGTRLTVL.

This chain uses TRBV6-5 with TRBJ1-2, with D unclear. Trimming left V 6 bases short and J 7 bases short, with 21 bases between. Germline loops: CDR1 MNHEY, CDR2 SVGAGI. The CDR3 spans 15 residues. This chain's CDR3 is CASRGPGQSLSGYTF. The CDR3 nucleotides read TGTGCCAGCAGGGGCCCTGGCCAGTCATTAAGTGGCTACACCTTC.

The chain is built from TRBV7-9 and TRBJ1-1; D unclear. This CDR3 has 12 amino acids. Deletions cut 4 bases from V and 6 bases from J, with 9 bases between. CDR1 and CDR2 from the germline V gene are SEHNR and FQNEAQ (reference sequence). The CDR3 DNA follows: TGTGCCAGCAGCTCGAGCAAGTCTGAAGCTTTCTTT. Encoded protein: CASSSSKSEAFF. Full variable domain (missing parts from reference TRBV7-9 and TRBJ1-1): DTGVSQNPRHKITKRGQNVTFRCDPISEHNRLYWYRQTLGQGPEFLTYFQNEAQLEKSRLLSDRFSAERPKGSFSTLEIQRTEQGDSAMYLCASSSSKSEAFFGQGTRLTVV.

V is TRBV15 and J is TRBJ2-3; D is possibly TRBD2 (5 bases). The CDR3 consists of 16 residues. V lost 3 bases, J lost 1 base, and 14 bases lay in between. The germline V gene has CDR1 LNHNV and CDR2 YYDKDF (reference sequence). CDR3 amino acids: CATSSETSSRTDTQYF. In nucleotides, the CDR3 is TGTGCCACCAGCAGCGAAACTAGTAGTCGCACAGATACGCAGTATTTT.

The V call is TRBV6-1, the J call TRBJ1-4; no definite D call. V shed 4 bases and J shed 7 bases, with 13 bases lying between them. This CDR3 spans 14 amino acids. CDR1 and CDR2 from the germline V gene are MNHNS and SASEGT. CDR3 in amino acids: CASSVRTDVEKLFF. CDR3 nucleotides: TGTGCCAGCAGTGTCCGGACTGATGTTGAAAAACTGTTTTTT.

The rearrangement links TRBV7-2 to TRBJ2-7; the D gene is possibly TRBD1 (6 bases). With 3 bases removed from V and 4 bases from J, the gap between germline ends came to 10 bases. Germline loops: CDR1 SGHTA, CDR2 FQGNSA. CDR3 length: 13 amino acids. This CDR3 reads CASSLGQDYEQYF. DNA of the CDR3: TGTGCCAGCAGCTTGGGACAAGATTACGAGCAGTACTTC.

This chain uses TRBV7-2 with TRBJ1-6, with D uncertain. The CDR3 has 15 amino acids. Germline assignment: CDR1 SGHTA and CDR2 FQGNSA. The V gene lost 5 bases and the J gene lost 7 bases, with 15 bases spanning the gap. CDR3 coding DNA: TGTGCCAGCAGCCCCGCCAGGCTATACAATTCACCCCTCCACTTT. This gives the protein CASSPARLYNSPLHF.

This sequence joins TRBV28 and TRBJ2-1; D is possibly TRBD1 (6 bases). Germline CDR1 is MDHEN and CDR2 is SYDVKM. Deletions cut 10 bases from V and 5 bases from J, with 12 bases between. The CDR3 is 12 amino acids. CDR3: CANADSNNEQFF. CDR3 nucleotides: TGTGCCAACGCGGACAGTAACAATGAGCAGTTCTTC.

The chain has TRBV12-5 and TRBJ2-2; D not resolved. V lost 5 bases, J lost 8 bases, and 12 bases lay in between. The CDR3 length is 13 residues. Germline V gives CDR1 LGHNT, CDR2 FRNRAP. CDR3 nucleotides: TGTGCTAGTGGTACCGACTTCGGTGGGGAGCTGTTTTTT. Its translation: CASGTDFGGELFF. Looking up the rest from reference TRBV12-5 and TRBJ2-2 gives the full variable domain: DARVTQTPRHKVTEMGQEVTMRCQPILGHNTVFWYRQTMMQGLELLAYFRNRAPLDDSGMPKDRFSAEMPDATLATLKIQPSEPRDSAVYFCASGTDFGGELFFGEGSRLTVL.

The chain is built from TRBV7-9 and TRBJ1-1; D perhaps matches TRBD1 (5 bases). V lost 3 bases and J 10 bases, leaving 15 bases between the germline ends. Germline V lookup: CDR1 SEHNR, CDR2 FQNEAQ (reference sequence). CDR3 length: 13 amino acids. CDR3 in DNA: TGTGCCAGCAGCTTGGGGGGGTCCGCGGGAGCTTTCTTT. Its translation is CASSLGGSAGAFF.

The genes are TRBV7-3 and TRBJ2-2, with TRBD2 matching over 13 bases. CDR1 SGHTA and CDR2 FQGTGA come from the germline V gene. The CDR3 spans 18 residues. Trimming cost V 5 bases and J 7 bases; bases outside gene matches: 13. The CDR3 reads CASSAGTSGEERVGELFF. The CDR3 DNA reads TGTGCCAGCAGCGCTGGGACTAGCGGGGAAGAACGGGTCGGGGAGCTGTTTTTT.

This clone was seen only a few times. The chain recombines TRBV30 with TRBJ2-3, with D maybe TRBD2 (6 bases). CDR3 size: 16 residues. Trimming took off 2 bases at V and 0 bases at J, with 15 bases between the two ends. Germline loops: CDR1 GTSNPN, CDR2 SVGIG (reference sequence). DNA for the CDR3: TGTGCCTGGAGTATCGGGGGACGGATCAGCACAGATACGCAGTATTTT. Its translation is CAWSIGGRISTDTQYF.

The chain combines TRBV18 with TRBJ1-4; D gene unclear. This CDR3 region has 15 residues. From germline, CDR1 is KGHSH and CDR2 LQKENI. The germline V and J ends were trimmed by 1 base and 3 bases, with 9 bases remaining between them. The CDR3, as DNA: TGTGCCAGCTCACCACTATCTCGAGCTAATGAAAAACTGTTTTTT. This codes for CASSPLSRANEKLFF.

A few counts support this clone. CDR3 DNA sequence: TGCAGTGGGCAGGGGGACAGGGAGGCTTTCTTT. It yields the protein CSGQGDREAFF. The gene calls are TRBV20-1 and TRBJ1-1; 9 bases match TRBD1. V shed 7 bases, J shed 11 bases, and the junction held 8 bases outside the gene matches. Germline loops: CDR1 DFQATT, CDR2 SNEGSKA (reference sequence). This CDR3 is 11 amino acids long.

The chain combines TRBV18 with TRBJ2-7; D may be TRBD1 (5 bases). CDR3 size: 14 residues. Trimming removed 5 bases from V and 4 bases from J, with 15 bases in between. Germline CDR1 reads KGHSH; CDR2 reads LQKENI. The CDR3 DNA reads TGTGCCAGCTCATATCCGGCAGGGCGATACGAGCAGTACTTC. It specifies CASSYPAGRYEQYF.

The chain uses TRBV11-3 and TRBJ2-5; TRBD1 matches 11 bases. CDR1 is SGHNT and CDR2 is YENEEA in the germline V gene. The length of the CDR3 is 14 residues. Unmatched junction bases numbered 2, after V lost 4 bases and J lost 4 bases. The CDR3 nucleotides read TGTGCCAGCAGCTCCGGACAGGGGGCAGAGACCCAGTACTTC. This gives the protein CASSSGQGAETQYF.

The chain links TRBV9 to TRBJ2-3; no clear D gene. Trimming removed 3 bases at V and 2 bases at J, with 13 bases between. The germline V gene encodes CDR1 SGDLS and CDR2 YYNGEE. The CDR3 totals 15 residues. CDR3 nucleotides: TGTGCCAGCAGCGCCCACTTGAGTTTCACAGATACGCAGTATTTT. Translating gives CASSAHLSFTDTQYF.

As DNA, the CDR3 is TGTGCCTGGAGGGCCGGGGGGGCCCGGTACAATGAGCAGTTCTTC. This gives the protein CAWRAGGARYNEQFF. The chain is built from TRBV30 and TRBJ2-1; TRBD2 aligns across 8 bases. V lost 3 bases and J lost 4; bases outside the gene matches: 8. CDR3 length equals 15 residues. CDR1 and CDR2 from the germline V gene are GTSNPN and SVGIG (reference sequence). The whole variable domain, remainder taken from reference TRBV30 and TRBJ2-1, is SQTIHQWPATLVQPVGSPLSLECTVEGTSNPNLYWYRQAAGRGLQLLFYSVGIGQISSEVPQNLSASRPQDRQFILSSKKLLLSDSGFYLCAWRAGGARYNEQFFGPGTRLTVL.

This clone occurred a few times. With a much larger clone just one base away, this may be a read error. The CDR3 here is CASSGLAGDTDTQYF. For the CDR3, the DNA is TGTGCCAGCAGTGGACTAGCGGGAGACACAGATACGCAGTATTTT. The chain uses TRBV6-4 and TRBJ2-3; 12 nucleotides match TRBD2. The CDR3 contains 15 residues. Per germline, CDR1 MRHNA and CDR2 SNTAGT. The ends lost 4 bases at V and 2 bases at J; junction bases unmatched: 1.

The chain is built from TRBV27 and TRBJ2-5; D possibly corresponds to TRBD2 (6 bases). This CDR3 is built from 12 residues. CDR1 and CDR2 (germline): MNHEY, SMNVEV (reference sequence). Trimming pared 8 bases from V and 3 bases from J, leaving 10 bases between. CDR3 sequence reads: CASGPGEETQYF. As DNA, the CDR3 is TGTGCCAGCGGACCGGGGGAAGAGACCCAGTACTTC.

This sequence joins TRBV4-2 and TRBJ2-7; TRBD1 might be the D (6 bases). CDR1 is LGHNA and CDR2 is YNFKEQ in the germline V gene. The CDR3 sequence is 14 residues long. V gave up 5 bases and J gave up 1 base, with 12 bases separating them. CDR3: CASSKGDTSYEQYV. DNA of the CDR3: TGTGCCAGCAGCAAGGGGGACACATCCTACGAGCAGTACGTC.

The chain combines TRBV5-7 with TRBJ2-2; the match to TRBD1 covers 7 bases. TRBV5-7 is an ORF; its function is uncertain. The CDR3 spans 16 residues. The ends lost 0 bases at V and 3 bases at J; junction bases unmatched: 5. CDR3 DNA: TGTGCCAGCAGCTTGGTCTGCCAGGGGGACACCGGGGAGCTGTTTTTT. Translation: CASSLVCQGDTGELFF.

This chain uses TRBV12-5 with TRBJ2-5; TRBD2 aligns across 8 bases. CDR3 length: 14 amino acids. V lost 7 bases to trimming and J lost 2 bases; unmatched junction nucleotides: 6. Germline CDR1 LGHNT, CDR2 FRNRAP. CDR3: CASAGRGEQETQYF. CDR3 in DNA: TGTGCTAGTGCCGGGAGGGGTGAACAAGAGACCCAGTACTTC.